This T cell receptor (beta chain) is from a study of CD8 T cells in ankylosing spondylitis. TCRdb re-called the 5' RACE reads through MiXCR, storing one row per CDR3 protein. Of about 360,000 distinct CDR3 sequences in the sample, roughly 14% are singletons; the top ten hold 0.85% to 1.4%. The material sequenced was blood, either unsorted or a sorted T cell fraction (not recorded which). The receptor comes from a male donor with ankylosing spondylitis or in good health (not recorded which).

The CDR3 loop is CASSLSGLGGYTF. CDR3 nucleotide sequence: TGCGCCAGCAGCTTATCAGGGCTAGGTGGCTACACCTTC. The V call is TRBV5-1, the J call TRBJ1-2, with D possibly being TRBD1 (5 bases). Trimming took off 2 bases at V and 7 bases at J, with 12 bases between the two ends. The CDR3 has 13 amino acids. CDR1 is SGHRS, CDR2 YFSETQ, per germline.